The 18 T cell receptor beta chains presented below share a single source sample, sequenced in a study of blood T cell repertoires in COVID-19. The method was immunoSEQ multiplex PCR; TCRdb's version includes in-frame clones alone and lacks a portion of them. There are 89,000 or so clones in the sample; more than 75% occur only once, and 8% lies in the top ten. The sequencing sample was made of peripheral blood. Receptors were obtained from a man aged 50 or older with active COVID-19.

The genes are TRBV6-2 or TRBV6-3 and TRBJ1-3, with D tentatively TRBD1 (6 bases). The CDR3 has 15 amino acids. Germline CDR1 MNHEY, CDR2 SVGEGT. V was trimmed by 6 bases and J by 0 bases, leaving 12 bases between them. The CDR3 nucleotides read TGTGCCAGCAGCGACAGGTACTCCTCTGGAAACACCATATATTTT. Residues: CASSDRYSSGNTIYF.

The CDR3: CASSKEEGRVSEQYF. The CDR3 DNA reads as TGTGCCAGCAGCAAAGAGGAGGGGAGAGTCTCCGAGCAGTACTTC. This rearrangement joins TRBV21-1 to TRBJ2-7; TRBD2 is the table's D call and was not checked against the DNA. TRBV21-1 is noted as a pseudogene. The CDR3 is 15 residues long.

The chain recombines TRBV24-1 with TRBJ1-5, with 7 bases matching TRBD1. V was clipped by 2 bases and J by 2 bases; unmatched bases: 2. This CDR3 spans 15 amino acids. CDR1 is KGHDR, CDR2 SFDVKD, per germline. The CDR3 sequence is CATSDSGTGNQPQHF. The DNA for the CDR3 is TGTGCCACCAGTGATTCGGGGACAGGCAATCAGCCCCAGCATTTT.

This chain uses TRBV28 with TRBJ2-7; D unresolved. This CDR3 comprises 15 residues. V was trimmed by 1 base and J by 0 bases, leaving 10 bases between them. CDR1 MDHEN and CDR2 SYDVKM come from the germline V gene. CDR3 region: CASSLSVPPSYEQYF. The DNA of the CDR3 is TGTGCCAGCAGTTTATCAGTTCCCCCCTCCTACGAGCAGTACTTC. Variable domain in full (rest from reference TRBV28 and TRBJ2-7): DVKVTQSSRYLVKRTGEKVFLECVQDMDHENMFWYRQDPGLGLRLIYFSYDVKMKEKGDIPEGYSVSREKKERFSLILESASTNQTSMYLCASSLSVPPSYEQYFGPGTRLTVT.

This clone was seen a single time. V gene TRBV14 combines with J gene TRBJ1-1; 11 bases align to TRBD1. V lost 5 bases to trimming and J lost 3 bases; unmatched junction nucleotides: 5. Germline V gene sequence: CDR1 SGHDN, CDR2 FVKESK. The CDR3 extends over 15 amino acids. CDR3 loop: CASSTRTGGHTEAFF. Written as DNA, the CDR3 is TGTGCCAGCAGCACTCGGACAGGGGGCCACACTGAAGCTTTCTTT.

This clone has a single count. The chain carries TRBV5-4 and TRBJ1-4, with 7 bases identical to TRBD1. Per germline, CDR1 SGHNT and CDR2 YYREEE (reference sequence). The CDR3 is made up of 15 amino acids. Trimming at V came to 0 bases and at J to 4 bases, leaving 3 bases not matched to a gene. In DNA, the CDR3 is TGTGCCAGCAGCTTGGGGGACAGCAATAATGAAAAACTGTTTTTT. It yields the protein CASSLGDSNNEKLFF.

This clone has more than one count but fewer than ten. The chain couples TRBV9 to TRBJ2-1; no firm D call. Germline-derived CDR1 and CDR2 are SGDLS and YYNGEE. The length of the CDR3 is 15 residues. Trimming cost V 0 bases and J 0 bases, with 7 bases left between them. DNA for the CDR3: TGTGCCAGCAGCGTAGACTTGAGCTCCTACAATGAGCAGTTCTTC. Translation: CASSVDLSSYNEQFF.

CDR3 protein: CASSAGGLASNRGDTQYF. The CDR3 DNA sequence: TGTGCCAGCAGCGCCGGAGGACTAGCCTCGAACCGGGGAGATACGCAGTATTTT. This chain uses TRBV7-6 with TRBJ2-3, with 8 bases fitting TRBD2. V was pared by 5 bases and J by 5 bases, with 18 bases of the junction left unmatched. The CDR3 consists of 18 residues. Germline CDR1 SGHVS, CDR2 FNYEAQ.

The chain carries TRBV2 and TRBJ1-6; 8 bases map to TRBD1. CDR3 length: 13 residues. Losses at the gene ends were 6 bases for V and 6 bases for J; bases not matched to a gene: 1. Germline CDR1 SNHLY, CDR2 FYNNEI. The CDR3 loop reads CASRGQVNSPLHF. CDR3 nucleotide sequence: TGTGCCAGCAGGGGACAGGTTAATTCACCCCTCCACTTT.

The rearrangement links TRBV9 to TRBJ1-6; weak D call: TRBD1 (6 bases). Trimming took off 3 bases at V and 0 bases at J, with 16 bases between the two ends. Germline CDR1 is SGDLS and CDR2 is YYNGEE. The CDR3 extends over 18 amino acids. CDR3: CASSAPGHLSSYNSPLHF. The CDR3 DNA is TGTGCCAGCAGCGCCCCGGGACATCTGAGCTCCTATAATTCACCCCTCCACTTT.

The genes are TRBV9 and TRBJ2-7, with D possibly being TRBD2 (6 bases). CDR3 size: 17 residues. Germline CDR1 and CDR2: SGDLS and YYNGEE. The V end was cut by 2 bases, the J end by 3 bases, with 21 bases between. The CDR3 coding sequence is TGTGCCAGCAGCGTTCTGTTAGCGGCCGTCTGGGGCTACGAGCAGTACTTC. Protein: CASSVLLAAVWGYEQYF.

This chain uses TRBV7-9 with TRBJ1-2; no clear D gene. Looked up from germline, CDR1 is SEHNR and CDR2 is FQNEAQ (reference sequence). Trimming took 5 bases from V and 0 from J, leaving 13 bases between them. This CDR3 spans 15 amino acids. The CDR3 coding sequence is TGTGCCAGCAGCCAAGACATCAGCCCTAACTATGGCTACACCTTC. As protein: CASSQDISPNYGYTF.

This clone was counted only a few times. The genes are TRBV28 and TRBJ1-5, with 8 nucleotides matching TRBD1. Germline CDR1 and CDR2: MDHEN and SYDVKM. CDR3 length: 15 residues. V shed 6 bases, J shed 6 bases, and the junction held 10 bases outside the gene matches. CDR3 DNA sequence: TGTGCCAGCAGGGGTCCTGGACAGGGCCGTCAGCCCCAGCATTTT. Translating gives CASRGPGQGRQPQHF.

The chain couples TRBV11-2 to TRBJ2-2; D is perhaps TRBD1 (5 bases). CDR1 and CDR2 from the germline V gene are SGHAT and FQNNGV. Trimming took off 4 bases at V and 5 bases at J, with 17 bases between the two ends. The CDR3 sequence is 16 residues long. The chain's CDR3 is CASSSTGYPGTGELFF. DNA of the CDR3: TGTGCCAGCAGCTCAACAGGTTACCCTGGGACCGGGGAGCTGTTTTTT.

V is TRBV14 and J is TRBJ1-1; possibly TRBD1 for D (6 bases). CDR3 length equals 14 residues. V gave up 0 bases and J gave up 3 bases, with 8 bases separating them. Per the germline V gene, CDR1 is SGHDN and CDR2 is FVKESK. The chain's CDR3 is CASSQEGGYTEAFF. CDR3 nucleotide sequence: TGTGCCAGCAGCCAAGAAGGGGGATACACTGAAGCTTTCTTT.

The CDR3 region is CASSIGGGPTGELFF. In nucleotides, the CDR3 is TGTGCCAGTAGTATTGGCGGGGGGCCTACCGGGGAGCTGTTTTTT. The genes are TRBV19 and TRBJ2-2, with 8 bases lining up with TRBD2. CDR3 length: 15 amino acids. The J segment lost 5 bases and the V segment lost 3 bases, leaving 5 bases of the junction unmatched. Looked up from germline, CDR1 is LNHDA and CDR2 is SQIVND (reference sequence).

This chain joins TRBV5-1 and TRBJ1-2, with TRBD1 matching over 7 bases. This CDR3 is built from 13 residues. J gave up 10 bases and V 0 bases, and 6 bases lay outside the gene matches. From germline, CDR1 is SGHRS and CDR2 YFSETQ. The CDR3 DNA reads TGCGCCAGCAGCTTGGGACAGGGTGAGGACTACACCTTC. As protein: CASSLGQGEDYTF.

The chain employs TRBV3-1 (or the pseudogene TRBV3-2) and TRBJ1-2; 7 bases align to TRBD1. With 4 bases clipped from V and 4 bases from J, the junction kept 9 bases outside the gene matches. CDR1 is LGHDT and CDR2 is YNNKEL in the germline V gene (reference sequence). The CDR3 consists of 15 residues. The CDR3 sequence: CASSREGQQVYGYTF. In DNA, the CDR3 is TGTGCCAGCAGCCGAGAGGGACAGCAAGTCTATGGCTACACCTTC.